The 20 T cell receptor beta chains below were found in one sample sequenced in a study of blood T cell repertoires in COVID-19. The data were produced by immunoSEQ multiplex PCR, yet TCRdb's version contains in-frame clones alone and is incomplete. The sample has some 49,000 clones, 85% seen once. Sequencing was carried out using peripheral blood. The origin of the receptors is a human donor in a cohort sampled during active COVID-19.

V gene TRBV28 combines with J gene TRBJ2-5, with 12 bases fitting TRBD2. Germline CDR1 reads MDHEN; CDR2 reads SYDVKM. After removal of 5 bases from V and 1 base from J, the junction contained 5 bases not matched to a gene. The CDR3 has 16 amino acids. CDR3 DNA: TGTGCCAGCAGTGGGACTAGCGGGCAGCTCCAAGAGACCCAGTACTTC. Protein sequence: CASSGTSGQLQETQYF.

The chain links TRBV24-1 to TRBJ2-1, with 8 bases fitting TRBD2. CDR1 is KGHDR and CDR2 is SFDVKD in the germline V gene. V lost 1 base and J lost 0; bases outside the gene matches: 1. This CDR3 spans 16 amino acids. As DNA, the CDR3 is TGTGCCACCAGTGATTTAAGCGGGAGCTCCTACAATGAGCAGTTCTTC. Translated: CATSDLSGSSYNEQFF.

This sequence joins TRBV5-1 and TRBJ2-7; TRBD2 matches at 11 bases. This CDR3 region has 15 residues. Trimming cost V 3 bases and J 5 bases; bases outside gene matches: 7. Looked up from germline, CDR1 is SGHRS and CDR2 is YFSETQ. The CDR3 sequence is CASSSTGTSGDEQYF. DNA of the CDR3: TGCGCCAGCAGCTCCACCGGGACTAGCGGCGACGAGCAGTACTTC.

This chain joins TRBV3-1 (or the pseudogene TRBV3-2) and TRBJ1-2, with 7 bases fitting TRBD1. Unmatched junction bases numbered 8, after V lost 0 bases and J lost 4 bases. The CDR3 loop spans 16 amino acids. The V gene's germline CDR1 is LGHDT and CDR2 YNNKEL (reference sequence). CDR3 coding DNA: TGTGCCAGCAGCCAAGACCGGGACAGAAGAGTCTATGGCTACACCTTC. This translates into CASSQDRDRRVYGYTF.

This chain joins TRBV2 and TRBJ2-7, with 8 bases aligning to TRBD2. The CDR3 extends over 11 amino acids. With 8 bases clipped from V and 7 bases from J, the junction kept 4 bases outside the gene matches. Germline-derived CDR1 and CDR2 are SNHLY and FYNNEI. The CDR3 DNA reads TGTGCCAGCGGGGGACTAGGAGAGCAGTACTTC. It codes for CASGGLGEQYF.

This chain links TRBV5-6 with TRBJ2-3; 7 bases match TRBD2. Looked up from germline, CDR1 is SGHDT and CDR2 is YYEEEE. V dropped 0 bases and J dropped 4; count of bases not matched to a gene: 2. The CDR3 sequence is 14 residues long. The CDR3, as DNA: TGTGCCAGCAGCTTGGGAGGGAGGGCAGATACGCAGTATTTT. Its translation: CASSLGGRADTQYF.

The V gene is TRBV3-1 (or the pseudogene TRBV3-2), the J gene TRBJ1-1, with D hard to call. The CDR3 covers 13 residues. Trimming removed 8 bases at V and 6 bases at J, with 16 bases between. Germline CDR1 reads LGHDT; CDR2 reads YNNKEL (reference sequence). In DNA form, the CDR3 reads TGTGCCAGCGCTAGACGGGGTTTTCCTGAAGCTTTCTTT. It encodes CASARRGFPEAFF.

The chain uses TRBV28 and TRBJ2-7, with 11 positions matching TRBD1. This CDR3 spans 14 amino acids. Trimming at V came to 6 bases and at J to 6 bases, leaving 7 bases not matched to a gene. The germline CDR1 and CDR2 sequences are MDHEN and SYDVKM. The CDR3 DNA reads TGTGCCAGCAGGTTTGGACAGGGGGCCATCGAGCAGTACTTC. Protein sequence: CASRFGQGAIEQYF. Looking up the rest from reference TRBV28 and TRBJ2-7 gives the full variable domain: DVKVTQSSRYLVKRTGEKVFLECVQDMDHENMFWYRQDPGLGLRLIYFSYDVKMKEKGDIPEGYSVSREKKERFSLILESASTNQTSMYLCASRFGQGAIEQYFGPGTRLTVT.

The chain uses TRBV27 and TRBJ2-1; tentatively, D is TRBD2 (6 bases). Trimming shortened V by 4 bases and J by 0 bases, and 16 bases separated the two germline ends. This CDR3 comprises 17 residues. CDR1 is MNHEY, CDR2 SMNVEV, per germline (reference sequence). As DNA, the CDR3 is TGTGCCAGCAGTTCACTCCTTCGGGAGCTCTCCTACAATGAGCAGTTCTTC. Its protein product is CASSSLLRELSYNEQFF.

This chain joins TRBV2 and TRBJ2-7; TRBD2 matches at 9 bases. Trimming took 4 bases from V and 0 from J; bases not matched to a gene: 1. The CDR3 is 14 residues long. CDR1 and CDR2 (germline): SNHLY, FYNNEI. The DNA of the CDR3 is TGTGCCAGCAGTGGACTAGCGGTCTCCTACGAGCAGTACTTC. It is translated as CASSGLAVSYEQYF.

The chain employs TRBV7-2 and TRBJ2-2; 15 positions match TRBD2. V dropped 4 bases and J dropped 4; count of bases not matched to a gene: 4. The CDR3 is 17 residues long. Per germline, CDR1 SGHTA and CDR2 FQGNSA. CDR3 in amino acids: CASSSSGLAGGTGELFF. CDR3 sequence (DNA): TGTGCCAGCAGCTCGTCGGGACTAGCGGGAGGCACCGGGGAGCTGTTTTTT.

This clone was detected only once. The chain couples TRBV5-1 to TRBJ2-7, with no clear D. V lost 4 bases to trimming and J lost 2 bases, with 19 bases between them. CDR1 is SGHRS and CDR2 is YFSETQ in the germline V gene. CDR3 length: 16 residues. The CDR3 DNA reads TGCGCCAGCAGCCCCAGTTCGACAACGATCACCTACGAGCAGTACTTC. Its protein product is CASSPSSTTITYEQYF.

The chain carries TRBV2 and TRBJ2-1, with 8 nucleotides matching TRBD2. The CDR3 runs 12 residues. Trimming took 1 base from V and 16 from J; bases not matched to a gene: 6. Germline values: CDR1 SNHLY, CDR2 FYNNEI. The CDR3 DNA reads TGTGCCAGCAGTGAAGAGGGACTAGGAGGCTTCTTC. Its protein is CASSEEGLGGFF.

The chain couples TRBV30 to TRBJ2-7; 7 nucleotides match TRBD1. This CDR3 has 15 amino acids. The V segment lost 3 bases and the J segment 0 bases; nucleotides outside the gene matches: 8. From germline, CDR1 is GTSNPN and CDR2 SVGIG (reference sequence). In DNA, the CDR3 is TGTGCCTGGAGATCACCGGGACAGCTCTCCTACGAGCAGTACTTC. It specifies CAWRSPGQLSYEQYF.

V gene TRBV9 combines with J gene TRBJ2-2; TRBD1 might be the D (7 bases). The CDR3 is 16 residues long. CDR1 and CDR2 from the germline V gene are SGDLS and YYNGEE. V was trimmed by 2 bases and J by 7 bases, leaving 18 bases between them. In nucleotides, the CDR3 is TGTGCCAGCAGCGTCGGCAGGGGGGCGCGGGTCGGGGAGCTGTTTTTT. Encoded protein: CASSVGRGARVGELFF.

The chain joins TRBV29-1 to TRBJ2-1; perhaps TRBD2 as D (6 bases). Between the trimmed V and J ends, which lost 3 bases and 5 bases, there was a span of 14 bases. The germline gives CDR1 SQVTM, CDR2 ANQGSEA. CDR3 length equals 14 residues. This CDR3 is CSVEYGSGHNEQFF. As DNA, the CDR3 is TGCAGCGTTGAGTACGGGAGTGGGCACAATGAGCAGTTCTTC.

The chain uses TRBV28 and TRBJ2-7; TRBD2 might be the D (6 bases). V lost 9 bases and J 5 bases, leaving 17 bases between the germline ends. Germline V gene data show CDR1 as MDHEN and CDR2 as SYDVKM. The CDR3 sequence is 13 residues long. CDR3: CASTVGGGNEQYF. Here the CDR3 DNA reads TGTGCCAGTACCGTGGGGGGAGGTAACGAGCAGTACTTC.

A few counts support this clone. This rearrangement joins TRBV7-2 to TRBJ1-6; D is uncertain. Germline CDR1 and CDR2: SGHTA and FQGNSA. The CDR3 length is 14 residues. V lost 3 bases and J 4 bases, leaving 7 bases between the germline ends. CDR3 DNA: TGTGCCAGCAGCTTCGGAGCTTATAATTCACCCCTCCACTTT. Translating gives CASSFGAYNSPLHF.

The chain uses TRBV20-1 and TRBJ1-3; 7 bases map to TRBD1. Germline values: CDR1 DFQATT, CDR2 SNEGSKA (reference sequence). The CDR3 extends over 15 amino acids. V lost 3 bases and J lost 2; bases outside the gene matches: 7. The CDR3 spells CSASAGQDTGNTIYF. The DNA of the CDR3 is TGCAGTGCTAGTGCCGGACAGGACACTGGAAACACCATATATTTT.

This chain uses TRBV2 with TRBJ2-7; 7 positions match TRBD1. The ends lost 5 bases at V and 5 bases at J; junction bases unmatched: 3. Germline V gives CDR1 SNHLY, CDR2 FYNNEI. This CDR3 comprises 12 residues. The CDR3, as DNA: TGTGCCAGCAGTACTACAGGGGACGAGCAGTACTTC. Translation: CASSTTGDEQYF.